This T cell receptor (beta chain) stems from a study of identifying expanded T cells in peripheral blood (dated by TCRdb to the late 2010s). In the study overall: Four technical replicates, made by sequencing separate aliquots from the same pool of genomic DNA, were compared pairwise. Paper-wide results and their limitations: Across all healthy-donor time intervals, the beta-binomial model significantly cut both the number of clones called differentially abundant and the false-positive rate. The authors expected that biological variance in healthy repertoires might rise further over much longer intervals, such as months to years. In all healthy donors, the variance in clone template counts between samples taken around 14 days apart rose significantly as total template count increased. The binomial model flagged around 1.1 differentially abundant clones between technical replicates, compared with about 16.4 over around two weeks and 19 over approximately four weeks.

The immunoSEQ Assay, which uses bias-controlled multiplex PCR amplification of genomic DNA, was used to profile TCRbeta CDR3 regions. Turning to the authors' computational methods: To quantify the absolute abundance of each unique TCRbeta CDR3 region, the sequences were collapsed and filtered. Differential abundance was tested with two models: a binomial (Fisher-equivalent) model and a beta-binomial model that adds time-dependent variance fitted from healthy donors. Any clone with fewer than 5 combined templates was excluded, and a clone was called differentially abundant if its Benjamini-Hochberg FDR was below 0.01. The form v = (b*log(k)+a)^2 was used to model beta-binomial variance as a function of total template count across the two samples. Here the immuneACCESS table is served through TCRdb, limited to in-frame sequences with V and J called. Missing clones are a known gap in these copies; in checked studies unresolved V genes cover under half, and the rest lacks a known reason. V and J calls and clone size are given by that table; D and trimming were obtained from the DNA. This sample is represented by 100,000 or so clones; roughly 89% of them were singletons. The top ten clones comprise roughly 15% of the sample.

On this clone itself: Its recognized antigen is unknown. No per-base quality is available; no much larger clone lies one base away.

For this chain, trimming is 6 bases at the V end and 2 bases at the J end, and the number of junction bases without a gene match is 8. For CDR1 and CDR2, the germline V gene lists MNHEY and SVGAGI. The CDR3 contains 15 residues, cysteine and phenylalanine counted. Of the read, only the CDR3 DNA is kept; its 45 bases are in frame from base 1. No immune events such as infections were documented for the healthy donors during the collection period. To calibrate time-dependent variance in a beta-binomial model of T-cell clone differential abundance, blood repertoires from healthy donors were used as a training cohort. The training cohort was composed of approximately ten healthy donors, 3 female and 7 male. An age range of roughly 25 to 65 years, with an average of about 45 years, was recorded for the donors. Whole blood from each healthy donor was obtained from a commercial supplier and was collected at three time points around 2 weeks apart. For immunosequencing, genomic DNA was extracted from unsorted whole blood.

The sequence came from a person between 18 and 75 years old in good health. The sequenced material came from blood. Recombination linked TRBV6-5 to TRBJ2-3; a stretch of 7 junction bases matches TRBD1. The CDR3 protein: CASSTPGTDTDTQYF. The base sequence is TGTGCCAGCAGCACCCCCGGGACAGACACAGATACGCAGTATTTT.